Listed below are T cell receptor beta chains from one sample, sequenced in a study of T-cell memory formation after mild COVID-19. In TCRdb, the 5' RACE reads were re-called with MiXCR into one record per CDR3 protein. The sample lists roughly 620,000 distinct CDR3 sequences; roughly 17% were seen once. The source material was PBMCs or a T cell subset sorted from them (not recorded which). Every receptor here comes from an adult woman who had mild COVID-19 (a few samples of this study predate the infection). Cell type and time point are not known. The CDR3 runs from the conserved cysteine through the conserved F or W. D genes are given only for firm matches. The size of a clone is reported for some rows only, either as once, few or many, or as a class for expanded clones.

TGTGCCAGTAGTATAAGACAGGCCTACGAGCAGTACTTC	CASSIRQAYEQYF	TRBJ2-7	TRBV19	few	13	.
TGTGCCAGCAGCTTAGTGGCAGGCCGGGACAAAAACATTCAGTACTTC	CASSLVAGRDKNIQYF	TRBJ2-4	TRBV7-8	.	16	.
TGTGCCAGCAGGCTTCTCCCCTCGGATGGCTACACCTTC	CASRLLPSDGYTF	TRBJ1-2	TRBV6-2/TRBV6-3	.	13	.
TGCGCCAGCAGCCCCCCTGGAGCTACGAACACTGAAGCTTTCTTT	CASSPPGATNTEAFF	TRBJ1-1	TRBV4-1	.	15	.
TGCGCCAGCAGCCAAGATTGGTCGGGGGCGCGAAATACGCAGTATTTT	CASSQDWSGARNTQYF	TRBJ2-3	TRBV4-1	.	16	.
TGTGCCAGCAGCTTTCGGGGGGCCACCTACGAGCAGTACTTC	CASSFRGATYEQYF	TRBJ2-7	TRBV3-1	few	14	.
TGTGCCAGCAGCACTAGGGCAGGCAATCAGCCCCAGCATTTT	CASSTRAGNQPQHF	TRBJ1-5	TRBV7-2	.	14	.
TGTGCCAGCTCGTCAATGCTGGGAGTGGGCGTTCTGAAGTCTGAAGCTTTCTTT	CASSSMLGVGVLKSEAFF	TRBJ1-1	TRBV18	few	18	.
TGTGCCAGCAGTTTAACAGGACCCCAAGAGACCCAGTACTTC	CASSLTGPQETQYF	TRBJ2-5	TRBV12-3/TRBV12-4	few	14	.
TGTGCCAGCAGCTTAGGCCATTTGCGGGGTGAGCAGTTCTTC	CASSLGHLRGEQFF	TRBJ2-1	TRBV13	.	14	.
TGTGCCAGCAGCTGGAGGGCGGGGAATGAGCAGTTCTTC	CASSWRAGNEQFF	TRBJ2-1	TRBV12-3/TRBV12-4	.	13	.
TGTGCCAGTAGTATTTTCGGGGGGCCATCCGTTGATGGCTACACCTTC	CASSIFGGPSVDGYTF	TRBJ1-2	TRBV19	few	16	.
TGTGCCAGTAGTCTTAAACGGCAGGGGAACACTGAAGCTTTCTTT	CASSLKRQGNTEAFF	TRBJ1-1	TRBV19	many	15	.
TGTGCCAGCAACCCTCCAAGGGCCTGGAATGAGCAGTTCTTC	CASNPPRAWNEQFF	TRBJ2-1	TRBV7-3	many	14	.
TGTGCCAGCAGCTATAGGACAGGGGATTGGGGGAACACTGAAGCTTTCTTT	CASSYRTGDWGNTEAFF	TRBJ1-1	TRBV7-9	.	17	TRBD1
TGTGCCAGCAGCTTAGACAGCGGACCCAAGTACTTC	CASSLDSGPKYF	TRBJ2-7	TRBV7-2	few	12	.
TGCAGTGCTAGAGATCTTATAGCGGGGGGAATGGATACGCAGTATTTT	CSARDLIAGGMDTQYF	TRBJ2-3	TRBV20-1	few	16	TRBD2
TGTGCCAGCAGTCACCCCGGGACTGTCTACGAGCAGTACTTC	CASSHPGTVYEQYF	TRBJ2-7	TRBV12-3/TRBV12-4	.	14	.
TGTGCCTGGAATCTCCCTTCCGGGGAGCTGTTTTTT	CAWNLPSGELFF	TRBJ2-2	TRBV30	few	12	.
TGTGCCAGCAGCTTAGCTTGGGACAGGGGGCCGAACGACTATGGCTACACCTTC	CASSLAWDRGPNDYGYTF	TRBJ1-2	TRBV11-2	few	18	TRBD1
TGTGCCAGCAGCCAAGGGACTAGCGGCTACAATGAGCAGTTCTTC	CASSQGTSGYNEQFF	TRBJ2-1	TRBV14	many	15	TRBD2
TGTGCCAGCGCCAGGATAGCGGGGGGACCTTACAATGAGCAGTTCTTC	CASARIAGGPYNEQFF	TRBJ2-1	TRBV27	few	16	TRBD2
TGTGCCAGCAGCTTAAGGGACAGGGGAGCCGGGGAGCTGTTTTTT	CASSLRDRGAGELFF	TRBJ2-2	TRBV7-3	.	15	TRBD1
TGTGCCAGCTCACCACTCGCCCCGGGACAGGGGTCGAGCAACGAGCAGTACTTC	CASSPLAPGQGSSNEQYF	TRBJ2-7	TRBV18	.	18	TRBD1
TGTGCCAGCAGCTTAGCGCAGGGTTCAGGAGGCGAGAAGTACTTC	CASSLAQGSGGEKYF	TRBJ2-7	TRBV7-2	.	15	.
TGTGCCAGCAGCTTAGCCAGGGAAGCAAATGAGCAGTTCTTC	CASSLAREANEQFF	TRBJ2-1	TRBV7-2	.	14	.
TGTGCCAGCAGGTCCGGGACCCAAGCCAAAAACATTCAGTACTTC	CASRSGTQAKNIQYF	TRBJ2-4	TRBV6-2/TRBV6-3	few	15	.
TGTGCCAGCAGTGAAGGTTTGGCGACCTACGAGCAGTACTTC	CASSEGLATYEQYF	TRBJ2-7	TRBV25-1	few	14	.
TGTGCCAGCAGTTACCTGGACGGCTACACCTTC	CASSYLDGYTF	TRBJ1-2	TRBV6-2/TRBV6-3	few	11	.
TGTGCCAGCAGTTACGACAGCTATCAGCCCCAGCATTTT	CASSYDSYQPQHF	TRBJ1-5	TRBV6-5	.	13	.
TGTGCCAGCAGTAATCTCAGATTAGGAGGCACAGATACGCAGTATTTT	CASSNLRLGGTDTQYF	TRBJ2-3	TRBV7-8	.	16	.
TGTGCCAGCAGCCAGTTATACGGAGATAGGTACAATGAGCAGTTCTTC	CASSQLYGDRYNEQFF	TRBJ2-1	TRBV14	few	16	.
TGTGCCAGCAGCTTAATCCCCTCCTTGGAGAATGAGCAGTTCTTC	CASSLIPSLENEQFF	TRBJ2-1	TRBV7-8	.	15	.
TGTGCCAGCTCACCAAACGGGATGAACACTGAAGCTTTCTTT	CASSPNGMNTEAFF	TRBJ1-1	TRBV18	few	14	.
TGTGCCAGCAGCGAATCCCAGCTAGATACGCAGTATTTT	CASSESQLDTQYF	TRBJ2-3	TRBV9	many	13	.
TGCAGCGTTGACGAGGGGGGACGGCGTGGCTATGGCTACACCTTC	CSVDEGGRRGYGYTF	TRBJ1-2	TRBV29-1	few	15	.
TGTGCCAGCAGCTTAGACAGAGACACAGATACGCAGTATTTT	CASSLDRDTDTQYF	TRBJ2-3	TRBV11-3	.	14	.
TGTGCCACCAGTCTCCCCGGGGGTCAAGATACGCAGTATTTT	CATSLPGGQDTQYF	TRBJ2-3	TRBV24-1	.	14	.
TGTGCCAGCTTGCCGGGCCCCCGAGGGACCCAGTACTTC	CASLPGPRGTQYF	TRBJ2-5	TRBV6-1	.	13	.
TGCGCCAGCAGCCAGGGCTTAGTGGGGTACACAGATACGCAGTATTTT	CASSQGLVGYTDTQYF	TRBJ2-3	TRBV4-3	.	16	.
TGTGCCAGCAGTACCTACCCCAAGCCCCTAGGTAGGGATGAGCAGTTCTTC	CASSTYPKPLGRDEQFF	TRBJ2-1	TRBV12-3/TRBV12-4	.	17	.
TGTGCCAGCAGTTTTACACAGAACACTGAAGCTTTCTTT	CASSFTQNTEAFF	TRBJ1-1	TRBV12-3/TRBV12-4	many	13	.
TGTGCCAGCAGTACTCTAGACAGGCCGTCCTACGAGCAGTACTTC	CASSTLDRPSYEQYF	TRBJ2-7	TRBV6-5	.	15	.
TGTGCCAGCAGCTTGTGGGCGGGGTACAATCAGCCCCAGCATTTT	CASSLWAGYNQPQHF	TRBJ1-5	TRBV5-6	few	15	.
TGTGCCAGCAGTTTCACGCGGGATAATGAAAAACTGTTTTTT	CASSFTRDNEKLFF	TRBJ1-4	TRBV27	few	14	.
TGTGCCAGCAGCTTACTTCCGGGGGGGAATCAGCCCCAGCATTTT	CASSLLPGGNQPQHF	TRBJ1-5	TRBV7-8	few	15	.
TGCGCCAGCAGCTTGGAGTCAAGTACTAACTATGGCTACACCTTC	CASSLESSTNYGYTF	TRBJ1-2	TRBV5-1	.	15	.
TGTGCCAGCAGTCCACCCTGGCAGGGGAGGGAGACCGGGGAGCTGTTTTTT	CASSPPWQGRETGELFF	TRBJ2-2	TRBV6-5	.	17	.
TGTGCCAGCAGCCCAGAGCTGGGCATAGCCAAAAACATTCAGTACTTC	CASSPELGIAKNIQYF	TRBJ2-4	TRBV3-1	few	16	.
TGCGCCAGCAGCTTGGTTTCGTCGGGGAGAAGCTACGAGCAGTACTTC	CASSLVSSGRSYEQYF	TRBJ2-7	TRBV5-1	few	16	.
TGTGCCAGCAGCGTCCGAGACAGGGATCTACCCCTCCACTTT	CASSVRDRDLPLHF	TRBJ1-6	TRBV5-6	few	14	TRBD1
TGCAGTGCTAGAGATCCTTTTGAAGGCGGCGCCCATACGCAGTATTTT	CSARDPFEGGAHTQYF	TRBJ2-3	TRBV20-1	few	16	.
TGTGCCAGCAGTTACGCAGCCTCAGGGGGTCGAGCTTTCTTT	CASSYAASGGRAFF	TRBJ1-1	TRBV6-5	.	14	TRBD1
TGCGCCAGCAGCGACGGCGGGAGATCGAACACCGGGGAGCTGTTTTTT	CASSDGGRSNTGELFF	TRBJ2-2	TRBV5-1	few	16	TRBD2
TGTGCCAGCAGTCGACCGGACGGACAGACTGAAGCTTTCTTT	CASSRPDGQTEAFF	TRBJ1-1	TRBV12-3/TRBV12-4	.	14	.
TGTGCCGGCAGTTACCAGCCCTCAATTACTGAAGCTTTCTTT	CAGSYQPSITEAFF	TRBJ1-1	TRBV5-5	.	14	.
TGTGCCAGCAGTGAAGCTGGATCGACCCAGTACTTC	CASSEAGSTQYF	TRBJ2-5	TRBV2	.	12	.